This is a list of T cell receptor beta chains from one sample in a study of shared clonotypes between healthy human individuals. The data were produced by immunoSEQ multiplex PCR, yet TCRdb's version contains in-frame clones alone and is incomplete. The sample comprises 2.3 million or so clones, approximately 93% of which are singletons, and approximately 0.4% rests with the top ten. The material sequenced was naive CD4+ T cells from PBMCs. The source is a man aged 18 to 30 in good health. Some clones in this sample may be carry-over from other donors' samples. CDR3s include the opening cysteine and the closing phenylalanine or tryptophan. A D gene is named only where the DNA matches it firmly. Some rows mark clone size as missing; the rest say once, few, many or name a class of expanded clone.

cdr3_length	j_call	v_call	d_call	clone_size	cdr3_aa	cdr3_nt
15	TRBJ2-2	TRBV5-1	.	.	CASSLGQVDTGELFF	TGCGCCAGCAGCTTAGGGCAGGTGGACACCGGGGAGCTGTTTTTT
11	TRBJ2-7	TRBV6-5	.	.	CASSYHYEQYF	TGTGCCAGCAGTTACCACTACGAGCAGTACTTC
14	TRBJ2-3	TRBV7-2	TRBD2	.	CASSFLADTDTQYF	TGTGCCAGCAGCTTCCTAGCGGACACAGATACGCAGTATTTT
15	TRBJ2-7	TRBV6-1	TRBD2	.	CASSPGTRGFGEQYF	TGTGCCAGCAGCCCCGGGACTAGAGGGTTCGGGGAGCAGTACTTC
15	TRBJ2-3	TRBV28	.	.	CASSSGEVKADTQYF	TGTGCCAGCAGCTCCGGGGAGGTCAAAGCAGATACGCAGTATTTT
17	TRBJ2-7	TRBV7-9	TRBD1	.	CASSSGEWRDRGYEQYF	TGTGCCAGCAGCTCCGGGGAATGGCGGGACAGGGGCTACGAGCAGTACTTC
16	TRBJ1-3	TRBV19	.	.	CASSIRKARSGNTIYF	TGTGCCAGTAGTATAAGAAAGGCCCGCTCTGGAAACACCATATATTTT
15	TRBJ2-3	TRBV5-4	.	.	CASSPQTASTDTQYF	TGTGCCAGCAGCCCGCAGACGGCTAGCACAGATACGCAGTATTTT
15	TRBJ1-1	TRBV4-3	.	once	CASSLVPWGVTEAFF	TGCGCCAGCAGCCTAGTCCCCTGGGGTGTCACTGAAGCTTTCTTT
14	TRBJ2-1	TRBV6-1	.	.	CASKEPGGDNEQFF	TGTGCCAGCAAGGAGCCAGGTGGGGACAATGAGCAGTTCTTC
12	TRBJ2-1	TRBV5-1	.	.	CASSPSIDEQFF	TGCGCCAGCAGCCCCTCTATCGATGAGCAGTTCTTC
15	TRBJ1-1	TRBV7-2	.	.	CASSLFNRGFTEAFF	TGTGCCAGCAGCTTATTCAATAGGGGTTTCACTGAAGCTTTCTTT